One sample yielded the 16 T cell receptor beta chains listed below, sequenced in a study of blood T cell repertoires in COVID-19. The method was immunoSEQ multiplex PCR; TCRdb's version includes in-frame clones alone and lacks a portion of them. Of around 140,000 clones listed, about four fifths were seen once; the top ten hold more than 3%. Material: PBMCs or T cells enriched from blood (not recorded which). These receptor sequences come from a woman aged 50 to 60 with acute COVID-19.

In its sample, this clone was seen once. The chain couples TRBV6-5 to TRBJ1-2; possibly TRBD1 for D (5 bases). V was shortened by 5 bases and J by 8 bases, with 15 bases between the two germline ends. Germline V gene data show CDR1 as MNHEY and CDR2 as SVGAGI. CDR3 length: 13 amino acids. The CDR3 spells CASSPSPDRGYTF. The CDR3 DNA follows: TGTGCCAGCAGTCCATCTCCCGACAGAGGCTACACCTTC.

This chain joins TRBV6-5 and TRBJ2-7, with 8 nucleotides matching TRBD2. Losses at the gene ends were 0 bases for V and 5 bases for J; bases not matched to a gene: 9. The V gene's germline CDR1 is MNHEY and CDR2 SVGAGI. There are 16 residues in the CDR3. The CDR3 region has the DNA TGTGCCAGCAGTTACTCGTATAGTAGCGGGGCGGACGAGCAGTACTTC. Translation: CASSYSYSSGADEQYF.

This clone has just a few counts. The rearrangement links TRBV5-1 to TRBJ1-1; possible D gene TRBD1, 6 bases. Per the germline V gene, CDR1 is SGHRS and CDR2 is YFSETQ. This CDR3 contains 13 residues. The V end was cut by 7 bases, the J end by 5 bases, with 15 bases between. CDR3 amino acids: CASRWSGETEAFF. In DNA, the CDR3 is TGCGCCAGCCGCTGGTCAGGGGAAACTGAAGCTTTCTTT.

This clone was picked up one time. The rearrangement uses TRBV29-1 and TRBJ1-1, with a possible D match to TRBD1 (5 bases). Germline lookup yields CDR1 SQVTM and CDR2 ANQGSEA. V was cut by 5 bases and J by 1 base, with 8 bases left in between. This CDR3 is built from 12 residues. In nucleotides, the CDR3 is TGCAGCGTTTGGACAAAGAACACTGAAGCTTTCTTT. Amino acid sequence: CSVWTKNTEAFF.

This chain joins TRBV10-1 and TRBJ2-5, with TRBD1 as a possible D gene (5 bases). Trimming left V 3 bases short and J 2 bases short, with 10 bases between. The CDR3 has 14 residues. Germline values: CDR1 WNHNN, CDR2 SYGVQD (reference sequence). The CDR3 DNA sequence: TGCGCCAGCAGTGAACAGGAGAAACAAGAGACCCAGTACTTC. It encodes CASSEQEKQETQYF.

The rearrangement links TRBV7-3 to TRBJ1-1; TRBD1 agrees at 9 bases. This CDR3 contains 13 residues. Germline trimming cut 6 bases from V and 10 bases from J; bases unmatched to any gene: 9. Germline CDR1 reads SGHTA; CDR2 reads FQGTGA. Written as DNA, the CDR3 is TGTGCCAGCAGGAAGGGACAGGGTGAATCAGCTTTCTTT. Amino acids: CASRKGQGESAFF.

The chain is built from TRBV10-1 and TRBJ2-2, with TRBD2 as a possible D gene (6 bases). Per the germline V gene, CDR1 is WNHNN and CDR2 is SYGVQD (reference sequence). CDR3 length: 13 amino acids. With 5 bases removed from V and 5 bases from J, the gap between germline ends came to 9 bases. The CDR3 protein is CASSSGRTGELFF. CDR3 nucleotide sequence: TGCGCCAGCAGTTCAGGGAGGACCGGGGAGCTGTTTTTT.

The J gene is TRBJ2-2, the V gene TRBV19; maybe TRBD1 (5 bases). CDR3 length equals 16 residues. Germline values: CDR1 LNHDA, CDR2 SQIVND (reference sequence). Trimming left V 7 bases short and J 2 bases short, with 17 bases between. The CDR3 protein is CASMKGAAVNTGELFF. Here the CDR3 DNA reads TGTGCCAGTATGAAAGGGGCGGCGGTCAACACCGGGGAGCTGTTTTTT.

The chain joins TRBV21-1 to TRBJ2-1; the table's D call, TRBD2, has no DNA check behind it. TRBV21-1 is labeled a pseudogene. The CDR3 spans 20 residues. The CDR3 DNA is TGTGCCAGCAGCCCCACTAGCGGGAGGGCTAATCGCCCTTCCTACAATGAGCAGTTCTTC. It encodes CASSPTSGRANRPSYNEQFF.

The chain combines TRBV18 with TRBJ1-3; TRBD1 aligns across 10 bases. Germline lookup yields CDR1 KGHSH and CDR2 LQKENI. V dropped 3 bases and J dropped 0; count of bases not matched to a gene: 11. This CDR3 region has 19 residues. Written as DNA, the CDR3 is TGTGCCAGCTCACCGGCGGAGGGACAGGGGTTTTTCTCTGGAAACACCATATATTTT. This encodes CASSPAEGQGFFSGNTIYF.

This chain joins TRBV18 and TRBJ2-1; the match to TRBD1 covers 8 bases. The CDR3 is 15 residues long. Germline-derived CDR1 and CDR2 are KGHSH and LQKENI. V was clipped by 6 bases and J by 9 bases; unmatched bases: 13. Here the CDR3 DNA reads TGTGCCAGCTCCCCCCCCGGGCAGGGGGCCGGTGAGCAGTTCTTC. It codes for CASSPPGQGAGEQFF.

V gene TRBV6-1 combines with J gene TRBJ2-3, with 10 bases aligning to TRBD1. CDR3 length equals 16 residues. Germline V CDR1 and CDR2: MNHNS, SASEGT. V trimming: 3 bases; J trimming: 5 bases; junction bases outside the gene matches: 8. The DNA for the CDR3 is TGTGCCAGCAGTGACCTCGGGACAGGGGCGAAAGATACGCAGTATTTT. Amino acid sequence: CASSDLGTGAKDTQYF.

The chain employs TRBV9 and TRBJ1-2, with unresolved D. The germline V and J ends were trimmed by 0 bases and 0 bases, with 9 bases remaining between them. The CDR3 totals 15 residues. CDR1 and CDR2 from the germline V gene are SGDLS and YYNGEE. This CDR3 reads CASSVGQAANYGYTF. The CDR3 region has the DNA TGTGCCAGCAGCGTAGGTCAGGCCGCTAACTATGGCTACACCTTC.

V and J are TRBV6-4 and TRBJ2-7; 10 bases agree with TRBD1. The J segment lost 4 bases and the V segment lost 3 bases, leaving 9 bases of the junction unmatched. Looked up from germline, CDR1 is MRHNA and CDR2 is SNTAGT. CDR3 size: 16 residues. Here the CDR3 DNA reads TGTGCCAGCAGTGATGATGACAGGGGGCGACTGTACGAGCAGTACTTC. Its protein product is CASSDDDRGRLYEQYF.

The chain carries TRBV7-3 and TRBJ2-3; 13 bases fit TRBD2. Trimming took 5 bases from V and 3 from J; bases not matched to a gene: 5. Germline loops: CDR1 SGHTA, CDR2 FQGTGA. This CDR3 spans 16 amino acids. Here the CDR3 reads CASSRTSGSGTDTQYF. The CDR3 DNA reads TGTGCCAGCAGCCGGACTAGCGGGAGTGGAACAGATACGCAGTATTTT. The variable domain in full, completed from reference TRBV7-3 and TRBJ2-3, reads GAGVSQTPSNKVTEKGKYVELRCDPISGHTALYWYRQSLGQGPEFLIYFQGTGAADDSGLPNDRFFAVRPEGSVSTLKIQRTERGDSAVYLCASSRTSGSGTDTQYFGPGTRLTVL.

The genes are TRBV15 and TRBJ1-5; D call uncertain. CDR1 LNHNV and CDR2 YYDKDF come from the germline V gene (reference sequence). Between the trimmed V and J ends, which lost 0 bases and 3 bases, there was a span of 6 bases. This CDR3 spans 14 amino acids. The CDR3 is CATSRDPYNQPQHF. DNA of the CDR3: TGTGCCACCAGCAGAGACCCTTACAATCAGCCCCAGCATTTT. Together with reference TRBV15 and TRBJ1-5, the CDR3 gives the full variable domain: DAMVIQNPRYQVTQFGKPVTLSCSQTLNHNVMYWYQQKSSQAPKLLFHYYDKDFNNEADTPDNFQSRRPNTSFCFLDIRSPGLGDTAMYLCATSRDPYNQPQHFGDGTRLSIL.